This T cell receptor beta chain was obtained from a study of T cells in Graves' hyperthyroidism and ophthalmopathy. With regard to this clonotype: Its antigen is as yet unknown.

In making diagnoses, clinical symptoms, serum thyroxine and TRAb, thyroid ultrasound and orbital computed tomography were all used. Study-wide points: Stable hyperthyroidism and ophthalmopathy were separated using 13 V-J signatures.

RNA transcripts were the template for amplifying TCR beta CDR3 regions. HTBI primers drove first-round RT-PCR of the TCR CDR3. Using its own MiXCR run on the multiplex PCR reads, TCRdb lists one record per CDR3 protein. This table holds 480,000 or so distinct CDR3 sequences, approximately 48% found once. The CDR3 spans 18 residues. V lost 7 bases to trimming and J lost 0 bases, with 21 bases between them. Looked up from germline, CDR1 is LNHDA and CDR2 is SQIVND (reference sequence). The V gene is TRBV19, the J gene TRBJ1-4; possible D gene TRBD1, 6 bases. This TCR came from an adult woman with Graves' disease, either hyperthyroidism or ophthalmopathy (not recorded which). The source material was peripheral blood or thyroid tissue (not recorded which). CDR3 sequence: CASTGGRDTRATNEKLFF. CDR3 DNA sequence: TGTGCCAGTACCGGGGGCCGGGACACCCGTGCAACTAATGAAAAACTGTTTTTT.